This T cell receptor beta chain was obtained from a study of T cells after yellow fever vaccination. Study-wide points: Contaminating bulk clonotypes could be abundant in FACS-sorted repertoires. The booster response re-showed most primary clones: around 97% CD4, 88% CD8. The secondary T-cell response peaked on day 5, not day 15, but was weaker. Clonotypes appearing in both CD4 and CD8 compartments existed, and their share was small.

In the case of this clonotype: Its antigen is as yet unknown.

A single record per CDR3 protein comes from TCRdb applying MiXCR to the 5' RACE reads. The sample comprises about 73,000 distinct CDR3 sequences, approximately 7.5% of which are singletons, and about two fifths rests with the top ten. Trimming removed 5 bases from V and 0 bases from J, with 5 bases in between. CDR1 is SEHNR and CDR2 is FQNEAQ in the germline V gene (reference sequence). This CDR3 is built from 13 residues. The gene calls are TRBV7-9 and TRBJ1-5; D uncertain. This TCR came from a young man who received the YFV17D yellow fever vaccine. This specimen was CD8+ T cells sorted from PBMCs, taken on the day of the yellow fever booster vaccination. CDR3 nucleotides: TGTGCCAGCAGCCCCCATAGCAATCAGCCCCAGCATTTT. This codes for CASSPHSNQPQHF.